This T cell receptor beta chain was profiled in a study of response to subunit inactivated influenza vaccine. TCRdb called the RT-PCR reads again in MiXCR, with one record for every CDR3 protein. Seen here are around 500,000 distinct CDR3 sequences, roughly 9.8% observed once, and the top ten hold roughly 12%. On this clonotype: Antigen specificity is unknown.

Study-wide findings and caveats: Authors suggested few new T cells are recruited by each seasonal influenza vaccination.

Sequencing used PBMCs from blood, obtained roughly 48 days after vaccination. This sequence originates from a man aged 50 to 60 who received an inactivated influenza vaccine.

For the CDR3, the DNA is TGTGCCATCAGTGAGGGACAGGGGGAGACCCAGTACTTC. It is translated as CAISEGQGETQYF. This rearrangement joins TRBV10-3 to TRBJ2-5, with TRBD1 identical over 9 bases. V lost 2 bases and J lost 5; bases outside the gene matches: 0. The V gene's germline CDR1 is ENHRY and CDR2 SYGVKD. The CDR3 has 13 residues.